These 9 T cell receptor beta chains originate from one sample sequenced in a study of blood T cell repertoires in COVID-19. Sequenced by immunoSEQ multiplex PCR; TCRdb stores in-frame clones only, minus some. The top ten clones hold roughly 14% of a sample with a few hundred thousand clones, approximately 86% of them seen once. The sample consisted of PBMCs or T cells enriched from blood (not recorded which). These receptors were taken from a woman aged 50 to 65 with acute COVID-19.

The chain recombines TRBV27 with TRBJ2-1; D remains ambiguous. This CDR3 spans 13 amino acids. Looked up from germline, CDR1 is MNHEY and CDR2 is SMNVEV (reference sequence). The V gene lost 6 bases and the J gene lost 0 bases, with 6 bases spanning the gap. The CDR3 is CASRLSSYNEQFF. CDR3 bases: TGTGCCAGCAGGCTTAGCTCCTACAATGAGCAGTTCTTC.

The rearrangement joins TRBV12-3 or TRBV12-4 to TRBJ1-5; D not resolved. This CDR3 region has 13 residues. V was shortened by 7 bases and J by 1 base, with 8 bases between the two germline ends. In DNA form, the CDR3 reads TGTGCCAGCACCGTAAGCAGCAATCAGCCCCAGCATTTT. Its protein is CASTVSSNQPQHF.

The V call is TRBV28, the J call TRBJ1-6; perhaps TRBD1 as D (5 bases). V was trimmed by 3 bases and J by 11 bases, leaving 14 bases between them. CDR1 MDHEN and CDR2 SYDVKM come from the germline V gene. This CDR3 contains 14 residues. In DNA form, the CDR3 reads TGTGCCAGCAGTTTGAGGCCGGTCAGGGCACCCCTCCACTTT. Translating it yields CASSLRPVRAPLHF.

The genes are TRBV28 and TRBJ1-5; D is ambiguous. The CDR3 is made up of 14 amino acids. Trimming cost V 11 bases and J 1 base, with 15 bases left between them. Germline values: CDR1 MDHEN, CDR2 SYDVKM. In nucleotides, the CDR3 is TGTGCCGCACGGGAGGGAGGGAGCAATCAGCCCCAGCATTTT. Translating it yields CAAREGGSNQPQHF. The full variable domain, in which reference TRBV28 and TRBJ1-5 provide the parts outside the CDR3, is DVKVTQSSRYLVKRTGEKVFLECVQDMDHENMFWYRQDPGLGLRLIYFSYDVKMKEKGDIPEGYSVSREKKERFSLILESASTNQTSMYLCAAREGGSNQPQHFGDGTRLSIL.

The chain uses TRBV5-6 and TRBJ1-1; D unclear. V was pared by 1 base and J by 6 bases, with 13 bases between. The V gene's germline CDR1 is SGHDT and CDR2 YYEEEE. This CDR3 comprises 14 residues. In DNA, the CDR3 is TGTGCCAGCAGCTTGCAGATTCCTGGTCCTGAAGCTTTCTTT. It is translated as CASSLQIPGPEAFF.

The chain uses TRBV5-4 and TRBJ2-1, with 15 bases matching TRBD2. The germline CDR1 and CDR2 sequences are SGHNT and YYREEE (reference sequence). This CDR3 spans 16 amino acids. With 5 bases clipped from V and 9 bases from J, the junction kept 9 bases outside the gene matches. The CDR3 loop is CASRRGTSGRLGEQFF. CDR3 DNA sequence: TGTGCCAGCAGAAGAGGGACTAGCGGGAGGCTGGGTGAGCAGTTCTTC.

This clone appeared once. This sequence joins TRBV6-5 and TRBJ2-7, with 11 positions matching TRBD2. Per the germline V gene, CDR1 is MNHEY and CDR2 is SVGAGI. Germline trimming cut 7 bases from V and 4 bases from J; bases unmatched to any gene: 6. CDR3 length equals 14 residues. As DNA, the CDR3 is TGTGCCAGCAAAGAAAGACTAGCGGGATACGAGCAGTACTTC. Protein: CASKERLAGYEQYF.

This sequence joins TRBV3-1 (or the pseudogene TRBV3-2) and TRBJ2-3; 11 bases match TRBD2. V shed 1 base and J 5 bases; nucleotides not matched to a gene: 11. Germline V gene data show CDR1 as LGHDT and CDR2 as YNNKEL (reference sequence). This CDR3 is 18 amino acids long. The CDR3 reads CASSQGVLAGGNGDTQYF. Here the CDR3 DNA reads TGTGCCAGCAGCCAAGGTGTCCTAGCGGGAGGAAATGGAGATACGCAGTATTTT.

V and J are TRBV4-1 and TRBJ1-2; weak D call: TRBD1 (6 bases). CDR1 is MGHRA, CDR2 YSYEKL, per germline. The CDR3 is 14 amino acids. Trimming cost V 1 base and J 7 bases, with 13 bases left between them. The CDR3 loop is CASSQAKGVTGYTF. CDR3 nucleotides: TGCGCCAGCAGCCAAGCGAAGGGGGTAACTGGCTACACCTTC.